This is a list of T cell receptor beta chains from one sample in a study of blood T cell repertoires in COVID-19. Assay used: immunoSEQ multiplex PCR; TCRdb lists only in-frame clones, some missing. The sample has roughly 150,000 clones; around 74% are singletons. Sequenced input: peripheral blood. These TCRs come from a woman of 80 years or more with acute or convalescent COVID-19. Each CDR3 is given with its conserved first and last residue. Each record gives: D gene, V gene, J gene, clone size, CDR3 protein, CDR3 DNA. A D gene is named only where the DNA matches it firmly. Size is stated for part of the rows, as once, few or many counts, or as a class when the clone is expanded.

D gene: .; V gene: TRBV29-1; J gene: TRBJ2-4; clone size: once; CDR3 protein: CSVEGEEGAQNIQYF; CDR3 DNA: TGCAGCGTTGAGGGAGAGGAGGGGGCGCAGAACATTCAGTACTTC
D gene: .; V gene: TRBV9; J gene: TRBJ2-1; clone size: .; CDR3 protein: CASSVGGQRVRDEQFF; CDR3 DNA: TGTGCCAGCAGCGTAGGAGGTCAGCGGGTGAGGGATGAGCAGTTCTTC
D gene: TRBD1; V gene: TRBV14; J gene: TRBJ2-2; clone size: .; CDR3 protein: CASSLNRGTGELFF; CDR3 DNA: TGTGCCAGCAGCCTTAACAGGGGCACCGGGGAGCTGTTTTTT
D gene: TRBD1; V gene: TRBV18; J gene: TRBJ2-1; clone size: .; CDR3 protein: CASSDFGTGPWEQFF; CDR3 DNA: TGTGCCAGCTCTGACTTCGGGACAGGTCCGTGGGAGCAGTTCTTC
D gene: TRBD1; V gene: TRBV5-1; J gene: TRBJ1-1; clone size: .; CDR3 protein: CASSSGQGSTNTEAFF; CDR3 DNA: TGCGCCAGCAGCTCAGGACAGGGCTCTACGAACACTGAAGCTTTCTTT
D gene: TRBD1; V gene: TRBV24-1; J gene: TRBJ2-1; clone size: .; CDR3 protein: CASGTGGLDEQFF; CDR3 DNA: TGTGCCAGCGGGACAGGGGGTTTGGATGAGCAGTTCTTC
D gene: .; V gene: TRBV12-3/TRBV12-4; J gene: TRBJ1-6; clone size: few; CDR3 protein: CASSSGGNSPLHF; CDR3 DNA: TGTGCCAGCAGTTCGGGAGGCAATTCACCCCTCCACTTT
D gene: .; V gene: TRBV7-8; J gene: TRBJ2-3; clone size: .; CDR3 protein: CASSLKGGAYSTDTQYF; CDR3 DNA: TGTGCCAGCAGCTTAAAAGGGGGGGCGTATAGCACAGATACGCAGTATTTT
D gene: TRBD1; V gene: TRBV18; J gene: TRBJ1-2; clone size: .; CDR3 protein: CASSPPGGTGGYGYTF; CDR3 DNA: TGTGCCAGCTCACCACCGGGAGGGACAGGGGGCTATGGCTACACCTTC
D gene: TRBD2; V gene: TRBV27; J gene: TRBJ2-1; clone size: .; CDR3 protein: CASGNPWEGHEQFF; CDR3 DNA: TGTGCCAGCGGGAACCCGTGGGAGGGACATGAGCAGTTCTTC
D gene: TRBD2; V gene: TRBV4-1; J gene: TRBJ2-2; clone size: .; CDR3 protein: CASSQGLAGVTGELFF; CDR3 DNA: TGCGCCAGCAGCCAAGGGCTAGCGGGAGTTACCGGGGAGCTGTTTTTT
D gene: .; V gene: TRBV6-5; J gene: TRBJ1-1; clone size: .; CDR3 protein: CASSYQQGLNTEAFF; CDR3 DNA: TGTGCCAGCAGTTACCAACAGGGACTGAACACTGAAGCTTTCTTT